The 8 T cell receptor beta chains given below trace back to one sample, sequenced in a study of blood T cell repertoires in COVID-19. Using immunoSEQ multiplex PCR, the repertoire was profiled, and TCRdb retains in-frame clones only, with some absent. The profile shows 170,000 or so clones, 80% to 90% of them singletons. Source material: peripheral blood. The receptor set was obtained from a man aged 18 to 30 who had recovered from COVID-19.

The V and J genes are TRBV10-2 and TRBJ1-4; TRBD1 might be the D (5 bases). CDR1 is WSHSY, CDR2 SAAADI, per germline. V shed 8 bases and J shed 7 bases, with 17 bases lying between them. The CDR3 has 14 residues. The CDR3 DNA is TGCGCCAGCTTTACCGGGACTCGAGGTGAAAAACTGTTTTTT. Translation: CASFTGTRGEKLFF.

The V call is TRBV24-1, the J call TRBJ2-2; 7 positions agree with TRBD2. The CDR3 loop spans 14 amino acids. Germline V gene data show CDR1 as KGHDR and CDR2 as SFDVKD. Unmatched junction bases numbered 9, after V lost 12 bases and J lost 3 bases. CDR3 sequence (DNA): TGTGCCGCCGAAACTAGCGCACACACCGGGGAGCTGTTTTTT. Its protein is CAAETSAHTGELFF.

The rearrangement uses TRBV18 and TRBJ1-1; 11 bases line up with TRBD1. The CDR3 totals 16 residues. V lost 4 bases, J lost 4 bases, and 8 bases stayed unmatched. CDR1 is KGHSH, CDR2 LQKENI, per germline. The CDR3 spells CASSRGQGALGTEAFF. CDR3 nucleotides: TGTGCCAGCTCACGTGGACAGGGGGCCTTGGGCACTGAAGCTTTCTTT.

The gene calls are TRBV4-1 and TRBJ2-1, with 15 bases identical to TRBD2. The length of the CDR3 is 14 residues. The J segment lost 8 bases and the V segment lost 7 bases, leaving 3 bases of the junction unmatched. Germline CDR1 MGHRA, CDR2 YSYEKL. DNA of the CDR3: TGCGCCAGCACCCGGACTAGCGGGAGGGATGAGCAGTTCTTC. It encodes CASTRTSGRDEQFF.

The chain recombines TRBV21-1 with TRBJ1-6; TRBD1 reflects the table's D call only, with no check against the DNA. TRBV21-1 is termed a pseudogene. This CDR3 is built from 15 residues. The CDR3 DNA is TGTGCCAGCAGCATTACTGGCAGGGGTAATTCACCCCTCCACTTT. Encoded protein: CASSITGRGNSPLHF.

The CDR3 sequence is CASSRNTGLGANVLTF. The CDR3 DNA reads TGTGCCAGCAGCCGGAACACAGGGCTCGGGGCCAACGTCCTGACTTTC. V and J are TRBV11-2 and TRBJ2-6, with TRBD1 as a possible D gene (6 bases). V lost 5 bases and J lost 4, with 15 bases in between. CDR1 is SGHAT, CDR2 FQNNGV, per germline. The CDR3 totals 16 residues.

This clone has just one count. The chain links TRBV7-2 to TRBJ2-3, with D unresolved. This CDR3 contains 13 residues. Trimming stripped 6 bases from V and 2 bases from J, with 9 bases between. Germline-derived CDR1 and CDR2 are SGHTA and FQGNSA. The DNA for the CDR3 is TGTGCCAGCAGTCCTACTTACACAGATACGCAGTATTTT. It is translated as CASSPTYTDTQYF.

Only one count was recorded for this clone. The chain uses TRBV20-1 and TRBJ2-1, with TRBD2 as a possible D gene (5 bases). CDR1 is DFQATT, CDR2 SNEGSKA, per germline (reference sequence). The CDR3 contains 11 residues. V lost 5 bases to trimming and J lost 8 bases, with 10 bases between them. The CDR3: CSALALDEQFF. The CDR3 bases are TGCAGTGCTTTAGCGCTAGATGAGCAGTTCTTC.